This TCR beta chain was recorded in a study of tissue T cells after allogeneic stem cell transplantation. Notes on the study in general: Limitations included a small, clinically heterogeneous cohort and limited sampling depth. Few T cell clones were shared across patients, but motif clusters showed tissue-specific shared signatures. Within patients, tissue anatomy strongly shaped TCR repertoire composition.

Assay used: immunoSEQ multiplex PCR; TCRdb lists only in-frame clones, some missing. The sample has fewer than 8,500 clones, under 55% seen once; the top ten hold 2.2%. Germline CDR1 is SGHSN and CDR2 is HYEKVE. This CDR3 is built from 15 residues. The V gene end was trimmed by 0 bases and the J gene end by 3 bases; junction bases not matched to a gene: 5. Time point given: mouse harvest day 7 after allogeneic transplant. Mouse grafts combined 10^7 T-cell-depleted bone marrow cells with 10^6 splenic CD5+ T cells. By share, this clone ranks as large (0.1 to 1%). The antigen is undetermined. Any gene name here is a mouse gene name. The missing CDR3 end, 1 residue past where the read stops, is filled in from the germline J gene.

The source of this sequence is a female BALB/c mouse given C57BL/6 T cells with graft-versus-host disease after an allogeneic hematopoietic cell transplant. The V and J genes are TRBV12-1 and TRBJ2-7, with 9 positions matching TRBD2. The sample was skin. The part of the CDR3 DNA that was read is TGTGCCAGCTCTCTCGAGGCTGGGGGGGTCTATGAACAGTAC. This translates into CASSLEAGGVYEQY. The whole CDR3 sequence is CASSLEAGGVYEQYF.